The next 21 T cell receptor beta chains were all read from a single sample in a study of cytomegalovirus exposure and HLA in healthy donors. The PCR was carried out with 60 Vbeta primers and 13 Jbeta primers. TCRdb keeps only in-frame clones here, not all; method: immunoSEQ multiplex PCR. The sample holds roughly 180,000 clones, 84% seen once. Sequencing used PBMCs. The origin of the receptors is a boy aged 5-17 years in good health and CMV-seronegative.

This chain uses TRBV2 with TRBJ1-1; 9 bases agree with TRBD1. The CDR3 spans 17 residues. The trim removed 5 bases at V and 1 base at J, leaving 11 bases unmatched. Per the germline V gene, CDR1 is SNHLY and CDR2 is FYNNEI. The CDR3 DNA is TGTGCCAGCAGTCCGACAGGGGGGTCAGTGGGGAACACTGAAGCTTTCTTT. It encodes CASSPTGGSVGNTEAFF.

The V gene is TRBV10-3, the J gene TRBJ2-4, with a tentative D call TRBD2 (5 bases). V was trimmed by 0 bases and J by 0 bases, leaving 9 bases between them. The CDR3 contains 16 residues. CDR1 and CDR2 from the germline V gene are ENHRY and SYGVKD. In DNA form, the CDR3 reads TGTGCCATCAGTGAGTCAGAGCGGTTAGCCAAAAACATTCAGTACTTC. Translation: CAISESERLAKNIQYF.

The V and J genes are TRBV4-1 and TRBJ2-1; D remains ambiguous. In germline, CDR1 is MGHRA, CDR2 YSYEKL. The V end lost 3 bases, the J end lost 13 bases, and 10 bases lay between the germline ends. The CDR3 extends over 11 amino acids. CDR3 in amino acids: CASSHRRSQFF. The CDR3 nucleotides read TGCGCCAGCAGCCATCGACGGAGTCAGTTCTTC.

The rearrangement links TRBV7-6 to TRBJ2-1, with 11 bases matching TRBD2. CDR3 length: 16 residues. The trim removed 3 bases at V and 5 bases at J, leaving 6 bases unmatched. CDR1 and CDR2 (germline): SGHVS, FNYEAQ. The CDR3: CASSFRGLAADNEQFF. As DNA, the CDR3 is TGTGCCAGCAGCTTCCGGGGACTAGCGGCCGACAATGAGCAGTTCTTC. Full variable domain (outside the CDR3, taken from reference TRBV7-6 and TRBJ2-1): GAGVSQSPRYKVTKRGQDVALRCDPISGHVSLYWYRQALGQGPEFLTYFNYEAQQDKSGLPNDRFSAERPEGSISTLTIQRTEQRDSAMYRCASSFRGLAADNEQFFGPGTRLTVL.

The V call is TRBV27, the J call TRBJ1-1; 10 bases line up with TRBD1. V gave up 5 bases and J gave up 5 bases; unmatched junction bases: 8. This CDR3 comprises 15 residues. CDR1 and CDR2 from the germline V gene are MNHEY and SMNVEV (reference sequence). For the CDR3, the DNA is TGTGCCAGCAGTCCCGACAGGGGGCTGGGGACTGAAGCTTTCTTT. The encoded protein is CASSPDRGLGTEAFF.

The genes are TRBV28 and TRBJ2-3; TRBD2 matches at 10 bases. This CDR3 contains 15 residues. Germline lookup yields CDR1 MDHEN and CDR2 SYDVKM. The V segment lost 6 bases and the J segment 0 bases; nucleotides outside the gene matches: 3. As DNA, the CDR3 is TGTGCCAGCAGCCCGACTAGCGGGAGCACAGATACGCAGTATTTT. Protein sequence: CASSPTSGSTDTQYF.

This chain joins TRBV5-1 and TRBJ2-2; 7 nucleotides agree with TRBD2. This CDR3 region has 14 residues. With V trimmed by 6 bases and J by 7 bases, 9 bases remained unmatched. Germline V gives CDR1 SGHRS, CDR2 YFSETQ. CDR3 DNA sequence: TGCGCCAGCACGACTAGCTCTGGTGTCGGGGAGCTGTTTTTT. It is translated as CASTTSSGVGELFF.

The chain combines TRBV29-1 with TRBJ2-7, with D possibly matching TRBD1 (6 bases). V dropped 4 bases and J dropped 7 bases, with 11 bases sitting between them. CDR1 and CDR2 from the germline V gene are SQVTM and ANQGSEA. This CDR3 has 11 amino acids. The CDR3 is CSVGAGEEQYF. The DNA for the CDR3 is TGCAGCGTTGGGGCAGGGGAGGAGCAGTACTTC.

This chain joins TRBV5-4 and TRBJ2-7, with D possibly TRBD2 on 6 matching bases. The V and J ends lost 5 bases and 3 bases respectively, with 15 bases between them. Germline CDR1 and CDR2: SGHNT and YYREEE (reference sequence). The CDR3 totals 14 residues. CDR3 protein: CASRSSGRYYEQYF. The DNA for the CDR3 is TGTGCCAGCAGGTCATCCGGGAGATACTACGAGCAGTACTTC.

The chain uses TRBV5-4 and TRBJ1-2; TRBD1 aligns across 7 bases. V shed 5 bases, J shed 5 bases, and the junction held 9 bases outside the gene matches. Germline CDR1 is SGHNT and CDR2 is YYREEE (reference sequence). CDR3 length: 14 amino acids. The CDR3 protein is CASRVTGTEYGYTF. In DNA, the CDR3 is TGTGCCAGCAGGGTAACCGGGACAGAATATGGCTACACCTTC.

V is TRBV4-1 and J is TRBJ2-5, with 10 bases aligning to TRBD2. Germline-derived CDR1 and CDR2 are MGHRA and YSYEKL. V shed 2 bases, J shed 4 bases, and the junction held 4 bases outside the gene matches. The CDR3 consists of 15 residues. The DNA of the CDR3 is TGCGCCAGCAGCCAACTAGGACTAGCGGTAGAGACCCAGTACTTC. Translating gives CASSQLGLAVETQYF.

The chain is built from TRBV27 and TRBJ1-3; D gene unclear. Trimming stripped 3 bases from V and 4 bases from J, with 10 bases between. Germline V gene lookup returns CDR1 MNHEY and CDR2 SMNVEV (reference sequence). CDR3 size: 14 residues. CDR3 nucleotide sequence: TGTGCCAGCAGTTTGGCGGGATTGGGAAACACCATATATTTT. Translating gives CASSLAGLGNTIYF.

The CDR3 spells CATSRVAGGRGSYEQYF. DNA for the CDR3: TGTGCCACCAGCAGGGTAGCGGGAGGGAGAGGTTCCTACGAGCAGTACTTC. The chain joins TRBV15 to TRBJ2-7, with 11 bases identical to TRBD2. Trimming at V came to 3 bases and at J to 1 base, leaving 8 bases not matched to a gene. CDR3 size: 17 residues. Germline V lookup: CDR1 LNHNV, CDR2 YYDKDF (reference sequence). Full variable domain (missing parts from reference TRBV15 and TRBJ2-7): DAMVIQNPRYQVTQFGKPVTLSCSQTLNHNVMYWYQQKSSQAPKLLFHYYDKDFNNEADTPDNFQSRRPNTSFCFLDIRSPGLGDTAMYLCATSRVAGGRGSYEQYFGPGTRLTVT.

This chain joins TRBV7-2 and TRBJ1-4; 7 bases match TRBD1. Looked up from germline, CDR1 is SGHTA and CDR2 is FQGNSA. The CDR3 length is 16 residues. J lost 8 bases, V lost 1 base, and 10 bases had no gene match. The CDR3 sequence: CASSLGRGQATEKLFF. As DNA, the CDR3 is TGTGCCAGCAGCTTAGGGCGTGGACAGGCGACAGAAAAACTGTTTTTT.

The V call is TRBV30, the J call TRBJ2-1; 9 bases agree with TRBD2. This CDR3 region has 16 residues. From germline, CDR1 is GTSNPN and CDR2 SVGIG (reference sequence). The V gene end was trimmed by 2 bases and the J gene end by 9 bases; junction bases not matched to a gene: 14. CDR3 loop: CAWSLFVSGSFVEQFF. The CDR3 coding sequence is TGTGCCTGGAGTTTATTTGTTAGCGGGAGTTTCGTTGAGCAGTTCTTC.

This sequence joins TRBV6-5 and TRBJ2-2, with 7 bases aligning to TRBD2. Trimming at V came to 2 bases and at J to 4 bases, leaving 4 bases not matched to a gene. The CDR3 length is 15 residues. In germline, CDR1 is MNHEY, CDR2 SVGAGI. CDR3: CASSYVGRATGELFF. Here the CDR3 DNA reads TGTGCCAGCAGTTACGTTGGGAGGGCCACCGGGGAGCTGTTTTTT.

This sequence joins TRBV29-1 and TRBJ2-5; TRBD2 might be the D (7 bases). V was pared by 7 bases and J by 3 bases, with 15 bases between. Germline V gene sequence: CDR1 SQVTM, CDR2 ANQGSEA. This CDR3 is built from 13 residues. The CDR3 sequence is CSAERGGEETQYF. DNA for the CDR3: TGCAGCGCAGAAAGGGGGGGAGAAGAGACCCAGTACTTC.

This chain joins TRBV5-6 and TRBJ2-5; D gene unclear. TRBJ2-7 explains the end of the DNA better; the J call may be wrong. Per germline, CDR1 SGHDT and CDR2 YYEEEE. This CDR3 spans 14 amino acids. The CDR3 DNA reads TGTGCCAGCAGCTTGGGTGGGCTAACCTACGAGCAGTACTTC. This gives the protein CASSLGGLTYEQYF.

The gene calls are TRBV7-9 and TRBJ1-5; the match to TRBD1 covers 8 bases. The CDR3 sequence is 13 residues long. V was pared by 6 bases and J by 7 bases, with 5 bases of the junction left unmatched. Germline values: CDR1 SEHNR, CDR2 FQNEAQ (reference sequence). The CDR3 spells CASSPTGGQPQHF. CDR3 bases: TGTGCCAGCAGTCCCACAGGGGGACAGCCCCAGCATTTT.

As concerns this clone: Distinct nucleotide sequences in the sample also encode this CDR3. This chain joins TRBV19 and TRBJ2-3; no clear D gene. This CDR3 is built from 13 residues. The germline CDR1 and CDR2 sequences are LNHDA and SQIVND (reference sequence). Trimming removed 3 bases at V and 1 base at J, with 5 bases between. As DNA, the CDR3 is TGTGCCAGTAGTATTTTAGGCACAGATACGCAGTATTTT. This sequence encodes CASSILGTDTQYF.

The V call is TRBV5-1, the J call TRBJ2-1, with D maybe TRBD2 (5 bases). Germline CDR1 SGHRS, CDR2 YFSETQ. The V gene lost 4 bases and the J gene lost 3 bases, with 14 bases spanning the gap. The CDR3 sequence is 15 residues long. CDR3 sequence: CASSPGLEFYNEQFF. The CDR3 bases are TGCGCCAGCAGCCCCGGACTTGAGTTCTACAATGAGCAGTTCTTC.